Each of the 3 T cell receptor beta chains below was sequenced from the same sample in a study of blood T cell repertoires in COVID-19. Profiling relied on immunoSEQ multiplex PCR, and the TCRdb table lists in-frame clones only, not all of them. The data contain approximately 120,000 clones, over 75% of them singletons. Sequenced: peripheral blood. The receptors were sampled from a woman aged 45-60 years with acute or convalescent COVID-19.

This clone was seen just once. This chain uses TRBV5-1 with TRBJ2-2; the D gene is possibly TRBD2 (5 bases). CDR1 and CDR2 (germline): SGHRS, YFSETQ. The V gene lost 4 bases and the J gene lost 0 bases, with 10 bases spanning the gap. The CDR3 runs to 15 residues. The CDR3 sequence is CASSISTTNTGELFF. The DNA for the CDR3 is TGCGCCAGCAGCATTTCGACTACGAACACCGGGGAGCTGTTTTTT. Combining the CDR3 with reference TRBV5-1 and TRBJ2-2 gives the whole variable domain KAGVTQTPRYLIKTRGQQVTLSCSPISGHRSVSWYQQTPGQGLQFLFEYFSETQRNKGNFPGRFSGRQFSNSRSEMNVSTLELGDSALYLCASSISTTNTGELFFGEGSRLTVL.

The CDR3 DNA reads TGTGCCAGTACGCCGGTCCCGGGACAGAGGAATTCACCCCTCCACTTT. As protein: CASTPVPGQRNSPLHF. The genes are TRBV19 and TRBJ1-6; 7 positions agree with TRBD1. Germline values: CDR1 LNHDA, CDR2 SQIVND (reference sequence). CDR3 length equals 16 residues. The V and J ends lost 7 bases and 7 bases, in that order; junction bases with no gene match: 13.

The chain has TRBV6-4 and TRBJ1-2, with D possibly being TRBD1 (6 bases). The CDR3 runs to 13 residues. Trimming removed 3 bases from V and 8 bases from J, with 13 bases in between. Per germline, CDR1 MRHNA and CDR2 SNTAGT. CDR3 loop: CASSEAGVGGYTF. In DNA, the CDR3 is TGTGCCAGCAGTGAGGCAGGGGTAGGCGGCTACACCTTC.